This passage covers 12 T cell receptor beta chains from one sample sequenced in a study of regulatory T cells in long-lasting Graves disease. Specified time point: newly diagnosed GD, antithyroid drugs for less than 3 months. RNA extracted from PBMCs served as the sequencing template. Sequencing libraries for TCR beta were prepared with iRepertoire HTBI primers and Arm-PCR of CDR3 regions. In TCRdb, the multiplex PCR reads were re-called with MiXCR into one record per CDR3 protein. The sample holds roughly 510,000 distinct CDR3 sequences, more than 15% seen once. This same sample was also taken into another study, of T cells in Graves' hyperthyroidism and ophthalmopathy.

Here the sequenced sample was peripheral blood mononuclear cells (PBMCs), taken at new diagnosis, from a patient treated with antithyroid drugs. The receptor set was obtained from a man between 18 and 29 years old with Graves disease.

The CDR3 loop reads CASSPTLAGGQETQYF. For the CDR3, the DNA is TGTGCCAGCAGCCCAACCCTCGCTGGGGGTCAAGAGACCCAGTACTTC. V gene TRBV7-3 combines with J gene TRBJ2-5; D may be TRBD1 or TRBD2 (5 bases each). V lost 5 bases and J 2 bases, leaving 18 bases between the germline ends. The CDR3 is 16 residues long. CDR1 is SGHTA and CDR2 is FQGTGA in the germline V gene. Drawing the rest from reference TRBV7-3 and TRBJ2-5, the complete variable domain is GAGVSQTPSNKVTEKGKYVELRCDPISGHTALYWYRQSLGQGPEFLIYFQGTGAADDSGLPNDRFFAVRPEGSVSTLKIQRTERGDSAVYLCASSPTLAGGQETQYFGPGTRLLVL.

This clonotype was seen many times. V is TRBV5-1 and J is TRBJ2-1; perhaps TRBD2 as D (6 bases). The length of the CDR3 is 15 residues. Germline V gives CDR1 SGHRS, CDR2 YFSETQ. V was shortened by 5 bases and J by 2 bases, with 14 bases between the two germline ends. CDR3 protein: CASRSLAITYNEQFF. The DNA for the CDR3 is TGCGCCAGCAGATCTCTAGCGATCACCTACAATGAGCAGTTCTTC.

V and J are TRBV30 and TRBJ2-7; no firm D call. The V gene lost 2 bases and the J gene lost 5 bases, with 7 bases spanning the gap. CDR3 length: 11 residues. The V gene's germline CDR1 is GTSNPN and CDR2 SVGIG (reference sequence). The CDR3 DNA sequence: TGTGCCTGGAGTCCAGCCGACGAGCAGTACTTC. Translation gives CAWSPADEQYF.

This clonotype was recorded many times. The rearrangement links TRBV20-1 to TRBJ2-3; TRBD2 is a possible D gene (5 bases). Trimming stripped 3 bases from V and 5 bases from J, with 12 bases between. This CDR3 has 13 residues. Germline CDR1 and CDR2: DFQATT and SNEGSKA (reference sequence). CDR3 coding DNA: TGCAGTGCTAGCACCACGAGGGAAGATACGCAGTATTTT. Protein sequence: CSASTTREDTQYF.

This clonotype was seen only a few times. This chain joins TRBV3-1 and TRBJ1-6, with D tentatively TRBD1 (6 bases). Germline V gives CDR1 LGHDT, CDR2 YNNKEL (reference sequence). V gave up 0 bases and J gave up 12 bases, with 12 bases separating them. This CDR3 is 14 amino acids long. CDR3 in DNA: TGTGCCAGCAGCCAAGATACGACAGGCCGACCCCTCCACTTT. This encodes CASSQDTTGRPLHF.

The table lists this clonotype with many counts. The chain carries TRBV29-1 and TRBJ2-3; possible D gene TRBD2, 5 bases. V was shortened by 5 bases and J by 6 bases, with 9 bases between the two germline ends. The CDR3 sequence is 11 residues long. The germline CDR1 and CDR2 sequences are SQVTM and ANQGSEA. The CDR3: CSVPSGDTQYF. The DNA for the CDR3 is TGCAGCGTTCCTTCGGGGGATACGCAGTATTTT.

This clonotype came up many times. The V and J genes are TRBV3-1 and TRBJ2-5; 11 bases match TRBD2. The V segment lost 4 bases and the J segment 5 bases; nucleotides outside the gene matches: 3. Germline V gene sequence: CDR1 LGHDT, CDR2 YNNKEL (reference sequence). The CDR3 is 14 residues long. The CDR3 is CASSLRTSGETQYF. The CDR3 DNA sequence: TGTGCCAGCAGCCTGAGGACTAGCGGGGAGACCCAGTACTTC.

The chain links TRBV15 to TRBJ2-2; D gene uncertain. The CDR3 length is 11 residues. Germline lookup yields CDR1 LNHNV and CDR2 YYDKDF (reference sequence). Deletions cut 4 bases from V and 8 bases from J, with 5 bases between. CDR3 residues: CATSKSGELFF. CDR3 in DNA: TGTGCCACCAGCAAGTCAGGGGAGCTGTTTTTT.

V usage is TRBV20-1 and J usage is TRBJ1-4; weak D call: TRBD1 (6 bases). V shed 6 bases and J shed 6 bases, with 17 bases lying between them. Per germline, CDR1 DFQATT and CDR2 SNEGSKA (reference sequence). This CDR3 region has 14 residues. The CDR3 is CSAVDMTGHEKLFF. The CDR3 nucleotides are TGCAGTGCGGTGGATATGACAGGCCATGAAAAACTGTTTTTT.

V is TRBV5-1 and J is TRBJ2-6; 7 positions agree with TRBD1. The CDR3 covers 15 residues. CDR1 is SGHRS, CDR2 YFSETQ, per germline. Trimming took 5 bases from V and 3 from J; bases not matched to a gene: 5. This chain's CDR3 is CASRGQVLGANVLTF. The CDR3 DNA sequence: TGCGCCAGCAGAGGACAGGTTCTTGGGGCCAACGTCCTGACTTTC.

This clonotype was seen more than once but under ten times. The rearrangement links TRBV4-1 to TRBJ2-7, with D tentatively TRBD1 (6 bases). V was shortened by 1 base and J by 2 bases, with 15 bases between the two germline ends. The germline CDR1 and CDR2 sequences are MGHRA and YSYEKL. The CDR3 is 16 amino acids. CDR3 nucleotides: TGCGCCAGCAGCCAAGGGTCCGGGACATTTACCTACGAGCAGTACTTC. Translation: CASSQGSGTFTYEQYF.

This clonotype was counted ten times or more. The rearrangement joins TRBV7-2 to TRBJ2-7; tentative D call: TRBD1 (6 bases). The germline gives CDR1 SGHTA, CDR2 FQGNSA. The CDR3 is made up of 15 amino acids. V was shortened by 5 bases and J by 4 bases, with 18 bases between the two germline ends. In DNA, the CDR3 is TGTGCCAGCAGCCGTCATGGGGGCCTGATATACGAGCAGTACTTC. Amino acid sequence: CASSRHGGLIYEQYF.